A selection of T cell receptor beta chains follows, all from one sample in a study of beta chain features in type 1 diabetes. The table came from immunoSEQ multiplex PCR; TCRdb's copy has only in-frame clones and leaves some out. The table records around 280,000 clones, 14% to 15% of them present only once. The specimen was naive CD4+ T cells from blood. Every receptor here comes from a young man with type 1 diabetes. Both conserved end residues are part of each CDR3. The D gene is left open where the match is weak. The size field is filled for only some rows; it gives once, few, many or a size class.

>TRBV13|.|.|TRBJ2-3
TGTGCCAGCAGTCCAACTGCCTTCCCCACAGATACGCAGTATTTT
CASSPTAFPTDTQYF
>TRBV5-4|few|.|TRBJ1-5
TGTGCCAGCAGCTTGGATGGCGGGGCGGGGCCCCAGCATTTT
CASSLDGGAGPQHF
>TRBV29-1|.|TRBD2|TRBJ2-1
TGCAGCGTTGGATCCCTCCAGCGGGAATGGGGTGAGCAGTTCTTC
CSVGSLQREWGEQFF
>TRBV28|.|TRBD1|TRBJ1-5
TGTGCCAGCAGTGGCGGACAGGGGGGGAATCAGCCCCAGCATTTT
CASSGGQGGNQPQHF
>TRBV28|.|.|TRBJ1-5
TGTGCCAGCAGTTTATGGACGGGGGGAAGCAATCAGCCCCAGCATTTT
CASSLWTGGSNQPQHF
>TRBV2|.|.|TRBJ2-3
TGTGCCAGCAGTCAACTAGATACGCAGTATTTT
CASSQLDTQYF
>TRBV7-6|.|TRBD2|TRBJ2-7
TGTGCCAGCAGCTTAGGGGCTAGCGGGAGAACCTACGAGCAGTACTTC
CASSLGASGRTYEQYF
>TRBV7-2|few|TRBD2|TRBJ2-3
TGTGCCAGCAGTCAAACCCCGGGACTAGCGGCTGATACGCAGTATTTT
CASSQTPGLAADTQYF
>TRBV10-3|.|.|TRBJ2-1
TGTGCCATCGGGGGGAGGTCCAACAATGAGCAGTTCTTC
CAIGGRSNNEQFF
>TRBV18|few|TRBD1|TRBJ1-5
TGTGCCAGCTCACCCAGACAGGGAGCGCAGCCCCAGCATTTT
CASSPRQGAQPQHF
>TRBV9|few|.|TRBJ2-1
TGTGCCAGCAGCATCGGAATCTCTGGTGCTAGCTCGGATGAGCAGTTCTTC
CASSIGISGASSDEQFF
>TRBV7-2|few|.|TRBJ2-5
TGTGCCAGCAGCTTAGTTTATCTCCAGGAGACCCAGTACTTC
CASSLVYLQETQYF
>TRBV16|.|.|TRBJ1-5
TGTGCCAGCAGCCAATATTCAAATCAGCCCCAGCATTTT
CASSQYSNQPQHF
>TRBV5-4|.|.|TRBJ2-3
TGTGCCAGCAGCCACGATGGCAGGCCCACAGATACGCAGTATTTT
CASSHDGRPTDTQYF
>TRBV27|once|.|TRBJ1-6
TGTGCCAGCAGTTTTCGCCCGAGAAATTCACCCCTCCACTTT
CASSFRPRNSPLHF
>TRBV5-4|.|TRBD2|TRBJ2-7
TGTGCCAGCAGCTCGCTAGCGGGGGGCCTCTACGAGCAGTACTTC
CASSSLAGGLYEQYF
>TRBV15|few|TRBD2|TRBJ2-1
TGTGCCACCAGCAGAGATAGAGCGGGGGGCCTTATGGGGGATCAGTTCTTC
CATSRDRAGGLMGDQFF
>TRBV5-1|.|.|TRBJ2-7
TGCGCCAGCAGCTTGGGATGGCAGTCCTACGAGCAGTACTTC
CASSLGWQSYEQYF
>TRBV7-9|few|.|TRBJ2-5
TGTGCCAGCAGCTTAGTTCAGGATATCAAGACCCAGTACTTC
CASSLVQDIKTQYF
>TRBV9|.|.|TRBJ1-1
TGTGCCAGCAGCGGTGGACAGTTTCTTTACGCGAACACTGAAGCTTTCTTT
CASSGGQFLYANTEAFF
>TRBV5-1|few|TRBD1|TRBJ2-2
TGCGCCAGCAGCCCGGGACAGGGGTACACCGGGGAGCTGTTTTTT
CASSPGQGYTGELFF
>TRBV20-1|few|.|TRBJ1-1
TGCAGTGCTCCGTCGGGGGGTGAAGCTTTCTTT
CSAPSGGEAFF